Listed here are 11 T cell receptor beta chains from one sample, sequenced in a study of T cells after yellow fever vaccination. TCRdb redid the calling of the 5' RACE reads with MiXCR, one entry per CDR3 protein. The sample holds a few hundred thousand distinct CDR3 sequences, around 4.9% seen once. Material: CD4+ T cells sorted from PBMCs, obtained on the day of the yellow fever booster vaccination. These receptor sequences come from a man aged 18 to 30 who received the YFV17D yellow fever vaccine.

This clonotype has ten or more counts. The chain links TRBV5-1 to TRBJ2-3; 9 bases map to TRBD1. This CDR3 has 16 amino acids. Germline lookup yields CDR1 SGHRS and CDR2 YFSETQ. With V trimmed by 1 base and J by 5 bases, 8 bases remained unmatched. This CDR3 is CASSLLAGQGEDTQYF. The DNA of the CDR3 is TGCGCCAGCAGCTTGTTGGCGGGACAGGGTGAAGATACGCAGTATTTT.

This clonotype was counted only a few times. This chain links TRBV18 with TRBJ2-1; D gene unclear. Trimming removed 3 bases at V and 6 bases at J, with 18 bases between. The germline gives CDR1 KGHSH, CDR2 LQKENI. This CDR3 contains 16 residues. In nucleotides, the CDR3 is TGTGCCAGCTCACCCCCCAGTCTCCGATCTCTCAATGAGCAGTTCTTC. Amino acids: CASSPPSLRSLNEQFF.

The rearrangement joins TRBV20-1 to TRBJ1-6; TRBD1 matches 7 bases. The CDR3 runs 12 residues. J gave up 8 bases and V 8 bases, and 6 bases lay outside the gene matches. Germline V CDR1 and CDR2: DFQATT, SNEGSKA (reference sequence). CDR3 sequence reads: CSPDRADSPLHF. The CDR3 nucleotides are TGCAGTCCCGACAGGGCCGATTCACCCCTCCACTTT.

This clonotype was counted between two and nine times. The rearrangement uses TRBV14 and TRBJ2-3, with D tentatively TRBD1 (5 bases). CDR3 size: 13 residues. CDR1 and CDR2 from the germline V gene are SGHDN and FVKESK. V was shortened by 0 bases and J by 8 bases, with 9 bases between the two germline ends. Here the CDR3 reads CASSQDLRGTQYF. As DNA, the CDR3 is TGTGCCAGCAGCCAAGATCTAAGGGGTACGCAGTATTTT.

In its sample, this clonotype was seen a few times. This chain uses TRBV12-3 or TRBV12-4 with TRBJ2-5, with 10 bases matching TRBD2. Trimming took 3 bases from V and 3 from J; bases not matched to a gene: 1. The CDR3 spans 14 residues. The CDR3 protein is CASSFSGGKETQYF. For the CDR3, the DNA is TGTGCCAGCAGTTTTAGCGGGGGGAAAGAGACCCAGTACTTC.

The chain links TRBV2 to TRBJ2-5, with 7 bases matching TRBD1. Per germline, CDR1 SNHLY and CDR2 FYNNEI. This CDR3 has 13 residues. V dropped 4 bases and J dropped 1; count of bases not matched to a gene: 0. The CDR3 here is CASSGQGQETQYF. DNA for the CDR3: TGTGCCAGCAGTGGACAGGGCCAAGAGACCCAGTACTTC.

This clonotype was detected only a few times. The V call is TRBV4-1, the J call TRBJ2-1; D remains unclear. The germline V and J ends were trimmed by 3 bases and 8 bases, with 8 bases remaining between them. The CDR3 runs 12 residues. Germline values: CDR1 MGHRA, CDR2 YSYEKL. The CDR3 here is CASSQPIHEQFF. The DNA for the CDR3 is TGCGCCAGCAGCCAGCCTATCCATGAGCAGTTCTTC.

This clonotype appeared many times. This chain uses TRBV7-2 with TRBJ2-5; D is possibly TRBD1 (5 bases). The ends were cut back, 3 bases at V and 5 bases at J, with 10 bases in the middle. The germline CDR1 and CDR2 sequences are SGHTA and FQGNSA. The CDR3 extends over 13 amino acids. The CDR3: CASSFSGWETQYF. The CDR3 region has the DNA TGTGCCAGCAGCTTTTCAGGGTGGGAGACCCAGTACTTC. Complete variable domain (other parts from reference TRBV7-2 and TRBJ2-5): GAGVSQSPSNKVTEKGKDVELRCDPISGHTALYWYRQSLGQGLEFLIYFQGNSAPDKSGLPSDRFSAERTGGSVSTLTIQRTQQEDSAVYLCASSFSGWETQYFGPGTRLLVL.

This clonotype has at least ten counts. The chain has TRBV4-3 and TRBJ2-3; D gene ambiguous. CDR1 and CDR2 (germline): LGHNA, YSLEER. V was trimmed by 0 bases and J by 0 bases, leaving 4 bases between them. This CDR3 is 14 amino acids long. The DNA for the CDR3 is TGCGCCAGCAGCCAAGATCCGAGCACAGATACGCAGTATTTT. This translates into CASSQDPSTDTQYF.

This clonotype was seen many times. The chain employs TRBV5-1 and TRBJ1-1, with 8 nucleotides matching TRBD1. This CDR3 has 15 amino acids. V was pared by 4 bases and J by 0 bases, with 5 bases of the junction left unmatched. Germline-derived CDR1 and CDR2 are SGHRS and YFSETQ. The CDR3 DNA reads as TGCGCCAGCAGCCCACTGACAGGGGTGAACACTGAAGCTTTCTTT. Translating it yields CASSPLTGVNTEAFF.

CDR3 amino acids: CAISERESYGYTF. The CDR3 bases are TGTGCCATCAGTGAGCGGGAGAGTTATGGCTACACCTTC. V gene TRBV10-3 combines with J gene TRBJ1-2; D call uncertain. The V and J ends lost 2 bases and 5 bases respectively, with 9 bases between them. The CDR3 length is 13 residues. Germline CDR1 is ENHRY and CDR2 is SYGVKD.